The clone carrying this TCR beta chain was observed a handful of times. The antigen remains undetermined. Germline assignment: CDR1 GTSNPN and CDR2 SVGIG (reference sequence). V was trimmed by 3 bases and J by 12 bases, leaving 11 bases between them. The CDR3 length is 11 residues. The data were taken from a study of regulatory T cells in long-lasting Graves disease. Points from the study as a whole: There were preferences for TRBV28, TRBJ1-2 and TRBJ2-5 in persistent disease.

To make TCR beta libraries, researchers used iRepertoire HTBI primers and Arm-PCR of CDR3 regions. One entry per CDR3 protein, called by TCRdb with MiXCR from the multiplex PCR reads. The data hold a few hundred thousand distinct CDR3 sequences, with around 24% observed a single time. Time point described: persistent/refractory GD, antithyroid drugs over 5 years with positive TRAb. PBMC-extracted RNA yielded the TCR library. The patient group derived from an endocrinology department in Xi'an, China. EDTA tubes received about 10 milliliters of collected peripheral blood. The clonotype originates from a female donor with Graves disease. This chain joins TRBV30 and TRBJ1-4; tentative D call: TRBD1 (6 bases). The input for sequencing was peripheral blood mononuclear cells (PBMCs), taken when the disease was refractory, from a patient treated with antithyroid drugs. The CDR3 nucleotides are TGTGCCTGGAGATCGGGGGCGGAACTGTTTTTT. It codes for CAWRSGAELFF.